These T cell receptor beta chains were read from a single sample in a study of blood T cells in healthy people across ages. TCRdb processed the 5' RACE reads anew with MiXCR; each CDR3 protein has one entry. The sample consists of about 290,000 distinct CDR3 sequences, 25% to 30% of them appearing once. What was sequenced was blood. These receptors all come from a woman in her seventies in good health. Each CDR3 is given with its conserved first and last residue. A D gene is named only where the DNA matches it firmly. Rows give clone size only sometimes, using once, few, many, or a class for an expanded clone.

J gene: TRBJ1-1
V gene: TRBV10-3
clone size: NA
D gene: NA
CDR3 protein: CAISAGGSRAEAFF
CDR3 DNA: TGTGCCATCTCGGCCGGGGGGAGTCGGGCTGAAGCTTTCTTT

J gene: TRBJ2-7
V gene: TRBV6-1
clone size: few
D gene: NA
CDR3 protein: CASSWGTMGNEQYF
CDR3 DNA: TGTGCCAGCAGCTGGGGGACGATGGGAAACGAGCAGTACTTC

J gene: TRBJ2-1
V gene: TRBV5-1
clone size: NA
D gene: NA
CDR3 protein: CASSLGVSSGNEQFF
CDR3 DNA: TGCGCCAGCAGCTTGGGGGTTTCTTCCGGCAATGAGCAGTTCTTC

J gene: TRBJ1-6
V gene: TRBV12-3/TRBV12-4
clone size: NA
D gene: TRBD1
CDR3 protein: CASSFGSTGGGSPLHF
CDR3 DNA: TGTGCCAGCAGTTTCGGAAGTACAGGGGGGGGTTCACCCCTCCACTTT

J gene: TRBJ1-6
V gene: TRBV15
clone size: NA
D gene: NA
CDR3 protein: CATSRDYVPGPFDSPLHF
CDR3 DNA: TGTGCCACCAGCAGAGATTATGTCCCTGGCCCATTTGACTCACCCCTCCACTTT

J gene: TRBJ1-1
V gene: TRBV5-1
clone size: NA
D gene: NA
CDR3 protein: CASSGGTPGLTEAFF
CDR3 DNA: TGCGCCAGCAGCGGCGGGACACCGGGATTAACTGAAGCTTTCTTT

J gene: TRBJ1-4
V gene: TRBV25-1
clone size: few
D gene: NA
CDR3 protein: CASSGPQNNEKLFF
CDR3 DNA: TGTGCCAGCAGTGGCCCACAGAATAATGAAAAACTGTTTTTT

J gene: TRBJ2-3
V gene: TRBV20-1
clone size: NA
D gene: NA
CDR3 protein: CSARDLGAGGQDTQYF
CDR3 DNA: TGCAGTGCTAGAGATTTGGGAGCGGGCGGTCAAGATACGCAGTATTTT

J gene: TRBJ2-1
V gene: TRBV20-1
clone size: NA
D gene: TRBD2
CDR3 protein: CSPLGVREGLGEQFF
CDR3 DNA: TGCAGTCCTCTAGGGGTGCGGGAGGGCCTTGGTGAGCAGTTCTTC

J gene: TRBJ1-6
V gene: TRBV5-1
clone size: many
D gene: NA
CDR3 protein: CASSFDGFPLHF
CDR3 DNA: TGCGCCAGCAGCTTCGACGGCTTCCCCCTCCACTTT

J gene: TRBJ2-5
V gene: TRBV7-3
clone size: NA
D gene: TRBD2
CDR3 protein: CASSLGRGSGIGETQYF
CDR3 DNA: TGTGCCAGCAGCTTAGGTCGGGGTAGCGGGATTGGAGAGACCCAGTACTTC

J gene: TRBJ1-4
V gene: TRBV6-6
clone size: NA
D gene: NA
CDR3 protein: CASSRDRNNEKLFF
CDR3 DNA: TGTGCCAGCAGCCGAGACAGGAATAATGAAAAACTGTTTTTT

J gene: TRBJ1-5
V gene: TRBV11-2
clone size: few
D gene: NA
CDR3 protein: CASSPKSGDNQPQHF
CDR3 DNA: TGTGCCAGCAGCCCCAAATCAGGGGACAATCAGCCCCAGCATTTT

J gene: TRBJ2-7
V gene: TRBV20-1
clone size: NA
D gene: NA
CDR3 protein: CSAREGPWDEQYF
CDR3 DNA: TGCAGTGCTAGGGAGGGGCCTTGGGACGAGCAGTACTTC

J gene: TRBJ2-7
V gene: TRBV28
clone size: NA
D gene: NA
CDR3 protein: CASRRTGGSYEQYF
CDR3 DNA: TGTGCTAGCAGGAGGACCGGGGGATCCTACGAGCAGTACTTC

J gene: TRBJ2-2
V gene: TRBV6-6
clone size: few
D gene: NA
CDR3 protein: CASNLDGSSEPGGELFF
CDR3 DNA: TGTGCCAGCAATCTCGACGGGAGTTCCGAGCCAGGCGGGGAGCTGTTTTTT

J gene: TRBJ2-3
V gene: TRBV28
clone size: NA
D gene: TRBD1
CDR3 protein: CASSSNRGLRTDTQYF
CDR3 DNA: TGTGCCAGCAGTTCCAACAGGGGGCTGCGCACAGATACGCAGTATTTT

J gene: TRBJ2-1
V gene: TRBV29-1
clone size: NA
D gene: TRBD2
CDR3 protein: CSVVLAGGAEQFF
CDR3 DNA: TGCAGCGTTGTATTAGCGGGTGGGGCTGAGCAGTTCTTC

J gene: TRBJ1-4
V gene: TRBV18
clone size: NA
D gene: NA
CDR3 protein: CASSPLAAATNEKLFF
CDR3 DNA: TGTGCCAGCTCACCATTAGCGGCTGCAACTAATGAAAAACTGTTTTTT

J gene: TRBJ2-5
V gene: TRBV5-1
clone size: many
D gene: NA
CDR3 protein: CASSLGDIQETQYF
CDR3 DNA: TGCGCCAGCAGCTTGGGGGACATACAAGAGACCCAGTACTTC

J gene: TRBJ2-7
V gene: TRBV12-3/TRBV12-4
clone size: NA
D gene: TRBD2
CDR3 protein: CASSLDPAGGLYEQYF
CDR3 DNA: TGTGCCAGCAGTTTGGACCCAGCGGGAGGCCTCTACGAGCAGTACTTC

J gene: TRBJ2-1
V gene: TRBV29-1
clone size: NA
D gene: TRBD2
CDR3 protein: CSVERLAGITEQFF
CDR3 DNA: TGCAGCGTTGAAAGACTAGCTGGAATTACTGAGCAGTTCTTC

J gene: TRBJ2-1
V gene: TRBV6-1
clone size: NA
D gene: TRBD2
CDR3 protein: CASRLAGVPKISYNEQFF
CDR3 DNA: TGTGCCAGCAGACTAGCGGGAGTCCCCAAAATATCCTACAATGAGCAGTTCTTC

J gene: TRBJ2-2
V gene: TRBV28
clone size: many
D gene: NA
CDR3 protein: CASSLRYLGSNTGELFF
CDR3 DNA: TGTGCCAGCAGTTTACGGTATTTGGGTTCGAACACCGGGGAGCTGTTTTTT

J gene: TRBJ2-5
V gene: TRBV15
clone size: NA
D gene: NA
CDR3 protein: CATSRDRGGTREQYF
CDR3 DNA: TGTGCCACCAGCAGAGACCGCGGGGGCACAAGGGAGCAGTACTTC

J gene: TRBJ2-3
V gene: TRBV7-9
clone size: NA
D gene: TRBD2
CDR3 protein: CASSSGTSGRTQYF
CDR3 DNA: TGTGCCAGCAGCTCCGGGACTAGCGGGAGAACGCAGTATTTT

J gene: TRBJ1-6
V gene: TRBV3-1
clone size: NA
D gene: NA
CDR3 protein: CASRKGGAWNSPLHF
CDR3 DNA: TGTGCCAGCCGAAAGGGGGGCGCATGGAATTCACCCCTCCACTTT

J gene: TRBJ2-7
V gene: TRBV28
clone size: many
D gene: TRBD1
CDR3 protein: CASSYRPGQPYEQYF
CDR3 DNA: TGTGCCAGCAGTTACCGCCCGGGACAGCCCTACGAGCAGTACTTC

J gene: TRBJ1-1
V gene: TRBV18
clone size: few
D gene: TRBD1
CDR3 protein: CASSRGQIMNTEAFF
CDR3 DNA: TGTGCCAGCTCTAGGGGGCAGATTATGAACACTGAAGCTTTCTTT

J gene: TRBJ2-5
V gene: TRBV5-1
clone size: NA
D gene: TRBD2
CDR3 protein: CASSFGLAGGWGETQYF
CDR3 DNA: TGCGCCAGCAGCTTCGGACTAGCGGGAGGGTGGGGAGAGACCCAGTACTTC

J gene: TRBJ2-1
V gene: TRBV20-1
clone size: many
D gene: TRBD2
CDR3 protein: CSARRVSGYNEQFF
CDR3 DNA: TGCAGTGCTAGAAGGGTTAGCGGGTACAATGAGCAGTTCTTC

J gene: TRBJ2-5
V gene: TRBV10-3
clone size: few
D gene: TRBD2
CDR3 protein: CAISAGGKETQYF
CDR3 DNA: TGTGCCATCAGTGCGGGAGGTAAAGAGACCCAGTACTTC

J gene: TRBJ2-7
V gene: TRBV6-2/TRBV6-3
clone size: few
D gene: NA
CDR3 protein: CASSRVGGAPGRFF
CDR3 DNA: TGTGCCAGCAGCAGAGTCGGTGGAGCCCCCGGGCGGTTCTTC

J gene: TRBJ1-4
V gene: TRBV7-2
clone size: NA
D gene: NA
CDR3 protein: CASSPAVLGGAEKLFF
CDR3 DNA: TGTGCCAGCAGCCCTGCAGTATTAGGGGGGGCTGAAAAACTGTTTTTT

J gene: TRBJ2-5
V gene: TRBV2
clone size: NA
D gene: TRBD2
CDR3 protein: CASSGLAGDQETQYF
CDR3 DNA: TGTGCCAGCAGTGGACTAGCGGGGGACCAAGAGACCCAGTACTTC

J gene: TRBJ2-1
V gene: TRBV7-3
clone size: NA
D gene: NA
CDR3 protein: CASSPSSGPRGNEQFF
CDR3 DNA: TGTGCCAGCAGCCCCTCTTCGGGCCCCAGGGGCAATGAGCAGTTCTTC

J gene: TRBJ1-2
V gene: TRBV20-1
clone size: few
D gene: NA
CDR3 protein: CSAPRASSSNYGYTF
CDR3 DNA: TGCAGTGCGCCCCGAGCTAGTAGTTCTAACTATGGCTACACCTTC

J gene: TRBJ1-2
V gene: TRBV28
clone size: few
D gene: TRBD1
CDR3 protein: CASSSPQGAVSYGYTF
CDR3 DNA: TGTGCCAGCAGCTCGCCACAGGGGGCAGTCAGCTATGGCTACACCTTC

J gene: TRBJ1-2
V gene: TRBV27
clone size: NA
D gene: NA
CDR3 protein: CASSLTLRGQGNYGYTF
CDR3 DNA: TGTGCCAGCAGTTTAACTCTTCGGGGGCAGGGGAACTATGGTTACACCTTC

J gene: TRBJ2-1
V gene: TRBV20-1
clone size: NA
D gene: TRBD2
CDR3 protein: CSARDSRTSGRAGSPNEQFF
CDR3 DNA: TGCAGTGCTAGAGATAGTCGGACTAGCGGGAGGGCAGGATCCCCCAATGAGCAGTTCTTC

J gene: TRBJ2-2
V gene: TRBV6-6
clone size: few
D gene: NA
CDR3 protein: CASSPLVGPTGELFF
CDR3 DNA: TGTGCCAGCAGTCCGCTTGTGGGCCCCACCGGGGAGCTGTTTTTT

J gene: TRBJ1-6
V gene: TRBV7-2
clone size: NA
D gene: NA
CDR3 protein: CASSLAEGVGNSPLHF
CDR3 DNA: TGTGCCAGCAGCTTAGCGGAAGGGGTTGGTAATTCACCCCTCCACTTT

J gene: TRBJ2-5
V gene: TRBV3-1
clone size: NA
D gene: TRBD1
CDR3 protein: CASSQPGPRQGSTQKTQYF
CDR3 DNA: TGTGCCAGCAGCCAACCGGGCCCCCGACAGGGTTCAACACAAAAGACCCAGTACTTC

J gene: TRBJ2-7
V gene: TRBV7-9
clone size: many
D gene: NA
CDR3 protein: CASSARGGSLIRLYEQYF
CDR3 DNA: TGTGCCAGCAGCGCCCGTGGGGGATCCCTAATCAGGCTATACGAGCAGTACTTC

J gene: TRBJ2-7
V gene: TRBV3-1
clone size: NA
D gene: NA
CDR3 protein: CASSQAEGVKTYEQYF
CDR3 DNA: TGTGCCAGCAGCCAAGCGGAGGGGGTTAAGACCTACGAGCAGTACTTC

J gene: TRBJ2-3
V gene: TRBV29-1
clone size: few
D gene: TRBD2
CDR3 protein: CSVDGRRGRGTDTQYF
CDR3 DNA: TGCAGCGTTGATGGTCGACGCGGGAGGGGCACAGATACGCAGTATTTT

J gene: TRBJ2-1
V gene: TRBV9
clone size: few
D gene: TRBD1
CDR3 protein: CASSVAGTGALQFF
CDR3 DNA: TGTGCCAGCAGCGTAGCCGGGACAGGGGCCCTTCAGTTCTTC

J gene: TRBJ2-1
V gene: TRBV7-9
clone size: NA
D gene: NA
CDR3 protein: CASSLLATEQFF
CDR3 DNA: TGTGCCAGCAGCTTATTGGCAACTGAGCAGTTCTTC